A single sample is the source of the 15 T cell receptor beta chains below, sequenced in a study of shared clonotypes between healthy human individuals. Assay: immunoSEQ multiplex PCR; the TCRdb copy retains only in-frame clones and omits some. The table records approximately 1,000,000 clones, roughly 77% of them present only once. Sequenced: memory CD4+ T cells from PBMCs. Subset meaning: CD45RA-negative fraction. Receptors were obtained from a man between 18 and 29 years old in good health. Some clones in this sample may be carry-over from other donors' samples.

DNA of the CDR3: TGTGCCAGCAGTTACCTGACAGGGGATGGCTACACCTTC. It encodes CASSYLTGDGYTF. This chain uses TRBV6-5 with TRBJ1-2; TRBD1 aligns across 8 bases. With 2 bases clipped from V and 6 bases from J, the junction kept 2 bases outside the gene matches. CDR1 and CDR2 (germline): MNHEY, SVGAGI. The CDR3 is made up of 13 amino acids.

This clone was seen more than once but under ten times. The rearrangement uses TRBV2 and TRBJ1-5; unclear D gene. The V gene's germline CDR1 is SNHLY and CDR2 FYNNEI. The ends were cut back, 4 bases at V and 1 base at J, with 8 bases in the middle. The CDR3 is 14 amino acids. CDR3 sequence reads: CASSVGWSNQPQHF. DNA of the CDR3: TGTGCCAGCAGTGTTGGATGGAGCAATCAGCCCCAGCATTTT.

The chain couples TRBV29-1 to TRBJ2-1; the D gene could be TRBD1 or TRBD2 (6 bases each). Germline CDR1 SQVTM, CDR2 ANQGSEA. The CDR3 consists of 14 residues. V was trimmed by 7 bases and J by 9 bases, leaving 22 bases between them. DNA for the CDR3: TGCAGCGCCGAGAGTGGGGGCGGGATGGTTGAGCAGTTCTTC. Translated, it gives CSAESGGGMVEQFF.

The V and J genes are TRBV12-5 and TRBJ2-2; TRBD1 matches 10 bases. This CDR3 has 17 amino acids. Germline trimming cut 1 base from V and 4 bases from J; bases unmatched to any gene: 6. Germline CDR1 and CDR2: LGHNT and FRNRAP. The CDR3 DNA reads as TGTGCTAGTGGTTTGGATAGACAGGGGGCGGTCACCGGGGAGCTGTTTTTT. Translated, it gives CASGLDRQGAVTGELFF.

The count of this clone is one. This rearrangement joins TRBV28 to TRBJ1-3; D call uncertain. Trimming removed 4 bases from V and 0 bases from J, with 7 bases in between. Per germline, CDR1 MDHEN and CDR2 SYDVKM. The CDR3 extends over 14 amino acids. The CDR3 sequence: CASSSILSGNTIYF. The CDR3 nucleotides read TGTGCCAGCAGTTCGATCCTCTCTGGAAACACCATATATTTT.

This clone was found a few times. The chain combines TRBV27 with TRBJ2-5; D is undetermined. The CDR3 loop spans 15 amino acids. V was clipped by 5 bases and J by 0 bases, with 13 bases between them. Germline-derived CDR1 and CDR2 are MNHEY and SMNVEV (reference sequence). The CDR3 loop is CASSPSVWYQETQYF. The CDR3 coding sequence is TGTGCCAGCAGTCCCTCGGTTTGGTACCAAGAGACCCAGTACTTC.

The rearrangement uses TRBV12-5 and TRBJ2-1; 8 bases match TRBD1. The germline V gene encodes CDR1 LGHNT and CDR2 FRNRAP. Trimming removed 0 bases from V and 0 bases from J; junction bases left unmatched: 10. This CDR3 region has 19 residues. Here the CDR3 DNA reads TGTGCTAGTGGTTTGGTAACAGGGGGTTTGAGGATCTCCTACAATGAGCAGTTCTTC. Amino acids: CASGLVTGGLRISYNEQFF. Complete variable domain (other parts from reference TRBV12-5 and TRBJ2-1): DARVTQTPRHKVTEMGQEVTMRCQPILGHNTVFWYRQTMMQGLELLAYFRNRAPLDDSGMPKDRFSAEMPDATLATLKIQPSEPRDSAVYFCASGLVTGGLRISYNEQFFGPGTRLTVL.

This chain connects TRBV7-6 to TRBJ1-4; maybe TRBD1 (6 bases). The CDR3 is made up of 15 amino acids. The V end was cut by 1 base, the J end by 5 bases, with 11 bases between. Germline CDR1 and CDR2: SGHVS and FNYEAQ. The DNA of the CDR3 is TGTGCCAGCAGCTTAGGGCCAGGGGTGAATGAAAAACTGTTTTTT. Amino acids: CASSLGPGVNEKLFF. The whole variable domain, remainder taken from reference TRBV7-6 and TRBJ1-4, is GAGVSQSPRYKVTKRGQDVALRCDPISGHVSLYWYRQALGQGPEFLTYFNYEAQQDKSGLPNDRFSAERPEGSISTLTIQRTEQRDSAMYRCASSLGPGVNEKLFFGSGTQLSVL.

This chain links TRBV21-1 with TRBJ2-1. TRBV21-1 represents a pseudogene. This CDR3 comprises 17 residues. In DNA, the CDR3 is TGTGCCAGCAGCATAGGGATACGACCTCCCTCCTACAATGAGCAGTTCTTC. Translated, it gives CASSIGIRPPSYNEQFF.

The CDR3 DNA reads TGTGCCAGCAGCCCTTGGCCGGGAAACACAGATACGCAGTATTTT. Its protein product is CASSPWPGNTDTQYF. The rearrangement uses TRBV7-2 and TRBJ2-3; possible D gene TRBD2, 5 bases. The length of the CDR3 is 15 residues. Germline V CDR1 and CDR2: SGHTA, FQGNSA. Trimming pared 5 bases from V and 2 bases from J, leaving 14 bases between.

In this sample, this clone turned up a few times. In nucleotides, the CDR3 is TGTGCCATCAGTGGGTCAGGACTAGCGGGAGGAGGTGAGCAGTTCTTC. This sequence encodes CAISGSGLAGGGEQFF. The chain uses TRBV10-3 and TRBJ2-1, with 14 bases fitting TRBD2. Germline V lookup: CDR1 ENHRY, CDR2 SYGVKD. The J segment lost 9 bases and the V segment lost 4 bases, leaving 8 bases of the junction unmatched. The CDR3 contains 16 residues.

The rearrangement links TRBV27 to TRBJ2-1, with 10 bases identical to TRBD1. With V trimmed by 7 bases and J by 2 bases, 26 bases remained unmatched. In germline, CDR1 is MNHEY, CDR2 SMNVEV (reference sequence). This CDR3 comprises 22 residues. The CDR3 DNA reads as TGTGCCAGCACCCCGACAGGGGGCTATAGAGCGGGAAGGCCAGGGACCTACAATGAGCAGTTCTTC. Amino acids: CASTPTGGYRAGRPGTYNEQFF.

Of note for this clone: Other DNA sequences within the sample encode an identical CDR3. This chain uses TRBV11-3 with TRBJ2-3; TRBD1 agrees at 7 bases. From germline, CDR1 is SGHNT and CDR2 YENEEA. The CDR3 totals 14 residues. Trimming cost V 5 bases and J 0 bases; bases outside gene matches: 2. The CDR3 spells CASSRGQSTDTQYF. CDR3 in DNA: TGTGCCAGCAGCCGGGGACAGAGCACAGATACGCAGTATTTT.

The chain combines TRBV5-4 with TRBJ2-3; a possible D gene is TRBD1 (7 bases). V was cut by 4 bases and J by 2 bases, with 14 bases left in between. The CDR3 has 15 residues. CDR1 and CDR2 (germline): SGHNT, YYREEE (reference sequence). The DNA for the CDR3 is TGTGCCAGCAGCCGGGGGACAGATGACACAGATACGCAGTATTTT. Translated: CASSRGTDDTDTQYF. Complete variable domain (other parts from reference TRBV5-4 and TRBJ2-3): ETGVTQSPTHLIKTRGQQVTLRCSSQSGHNTVSWYQQALGQGPQFIFQYYREEENGRGNFPPRFSGLQFPNYSSELNVNALELDDSALYLCASSRGTDDTDTQYFGPGTRLTVL.

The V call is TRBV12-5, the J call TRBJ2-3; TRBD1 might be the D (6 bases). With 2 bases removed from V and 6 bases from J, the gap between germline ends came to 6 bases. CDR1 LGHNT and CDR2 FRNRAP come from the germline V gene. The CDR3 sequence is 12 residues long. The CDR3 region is CASGLRGDTQYF. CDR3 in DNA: TGTGCTAGTGGTTTGAGGGGGGATACGCAGTATTTT.